A selection of T cell receptor beta chains follows, all from one sample in a study of monozygotic twins with cystic fibrosis. Profiled with immunoSEQ multiplex PCR; TCRdb holds only in-frame clones, not every one. This repertoire shows approximately 17,000 clones, around 97% found once; its top ten account for roughly 0.62%. Sequenced input: blood. These receptors came from a girl aged 2 to 9 with cystic fibrosis. CDR3s include the opening cysteine and the closing phenylalanine or tryptophan. Each record gives: CDR3 protein, CDR3 DNA, V gene, J gene, clone size, D gene. The D gene is left open where the match is weak. Size is omitted from some rows. Given values are once, few, many or a class for expanded clones.

CDR3aa: CATSRGQGSGKLFF
CDR3nt: TGTGCCACCAGCAGAGGACAGGGTTCCGGAAAACTGTTTTTT
v_gene: TRBV15
j_gene: TRBJ1-4
abundance: -
d_gene: TRBD1

CDR3aa: CASSPTEGPRWGYTF
CDR3nt: TGTGCCAGCAGTCCAACTGAGGGGCCGCGATGGGGCTACACCTTC
v_gene: TRBV6-5
j_gene: TRBJ1-2
abundance: -
d_gene: -

CDR3aa: CASSTWDRVTGELFF
CDR3nt: TGTGCCAGCAGTACCTGGGACAGGGTCACCGGGGAGCTGTTTTTT
v_gene: TRBV28
j_gene: TRBJ2-2
abundance: -
d_gene: TRBD1

CDR3aa: CASSFRGGSTEAFF
CDR3nt: TGTGCCAGCAGCTTTCGGGGGGGAAGCACTGAAGCTTTCTTT
v_gene: TRBV5-4
j_gene: TRBJ1-1
abundance: -
d_gene: -

CDR3aa: CSALGQLNTEAFF
CDR3nt: TGCAGCGCATTGGGACAGTTGAACACTGAAGCTTTCTTT
v_gene: TRBV29-1
j_gene: TRBJ1-1
abundance: once
d_gene: TRBD1

CDR3aa: CASTPGQNYNSPLHF
CDR3nt: TGTGCCAGTACCCCGGGACAGAATTATAATTCACCCCTCCACTTT
v_gene: TRBV19
j_gene: TRBJ1-6
abundance: -
d_gene: TRBD1

CDR3aa: CASSYAGAGYEQYF
CDR3nt: TGTGCCAGCAGTTACGCGGGGGCCGGCTACGAGCAGTACTTC
v_gene: TRBV6-5
j_gene: TRBJ2-7
abundance: -
d_gene: -

CDR3aa: CASSPGLTYSGANVLTF
CDR3nt: TGCGCCAGCAGCCCCGGACTGACGTACTCTGGGGCCAACGTCCTGACTTTC
v_gene: TRBV4-3
j_gene: TRBJ2-6
abundance: -
d_gene: -

CDR3aa: CASSSGQGGYGYTF
CDR3nt: TGTGCCAGCAGCTCCGGACAGGGTGGCTATGGCTACACCTTC
v_gene: TRBV13
j_gene: TRBJ1-2
abundance: -
d_gene: TRBD1

CDR3aa: CASSIDGAYYGYTF
CDR3nt: TGTGCCAGCAGTATCGATGGGGCCTACTATGGCTACACCTTC
v_gene: TRBV27
j_gene: TRBJ1-2
abundance: -
d_gene: -

CDR3aa: CASSLQHAKNIQYF
CDR3nt: TGTGCCAGCAGTTTGCAGCACGCTAAAAACATTCAGTACTTC
v_gene: TRBV28
j_gene: TRBJ2-4
abundance: -
d_gene: -

CDR3aa: CASSPGAGTSPLHF
CDR3nt: TGTGCCAGCTCACCCGGGGCAGGGACATCACCCCTCCACTTT
v_gene: TRBV18
j_gene: TRBJ1-6
abundance: once
d_gene: -

CDR3aa: CASREKGGGQETQYF
CDR3nt: TGTGCCAGCAGAGAAAAGGGGGGGGGCCAAGAGACCCAGTACTTC
v_gene: TRBV5-4
j_gene: TRBJ2-5
abundance: -
d_gene: -

CDR3aa: CASSLGRVGTGELFF
CDR3nt: TGCGCCAGCAGCCTGGGGAGGGTTGGCACCGGGGAGCTGTTTTTT
v_gene: TRBV5-1
j_gene: TRBJ2-2
abundance: -
d_gene: TRBD2

CDR3aa: CASSGPGKDGYTF
CDR3nt: TGTGCCAGCAGTGGTCCAGGGAAGGATGGCTACACCTTC
v_gene: TRBV6-5
j_gene: TRBJ1-2
abundance: -
d_gene: -

CDR3aa: CASSEYIQAHRYNSPLHF
CDR3nt: TGTGCCAGCAGCGAATACATACAGGCACACCGCTATAATTCACCCCTCCACTTT
v_gene: TRBV5-4
j_gene: TRBJ1-6
abundance: -
d_gene: -

CDR3aa: CASSLSEGFEQYF
CDR3nt: TGTGCCAGCAGTTTATCGGAGGGGTTCGAGCAGTACTTC
v_gene: TRBV27
j_gene: TRBJ2-7
abundance: -
d_gene: -

CDR3aa: CASSVGASGGSYEQFF
CDR3nt: TGTGCCAGCAGCGTAGGCGCTAGCGGGGGTAGCTATGAGCAGTTCTTC
v_gene: TRBV9
j_gene: TRBJ2-1
abundance: -
d_gene: TRBD2

CDR3aa: CASSLGRGVHEQYF
CDR3nt: TGTGCCAGCAGCTTGGGCAGGGGGGTCCACGAGCAGTACTTC
v_gene: TRBV5-6
j_gene: TRBJ2-7
abundance: -
d_gene: -

CDR3aa: CASKAWSGKETQYF
CDR3nt: TGTGCCAGTAAAGCTTGGAGCGGGAAAGAGACCCAGTACTTC
v_gene: TRBV5-5
j_gene: TRBJ2-5
abundance: -
d_gene: TRBD2

CDR3aa: CASSYGTEAYEQYF
CDR3nt: TGTGCCAGCTCGTACGGGACGGAGGCCTACGAGCAGTACTTC
v_gene: TRBV18
j_gene: TRBJ2-7
abundance: -
d_gene: -

CDR3aa: CASSPGGAASHEQFF
CDR3nt: TGTGCCAGCAGCCCCGGGGGGGCAGCTTCACATGAGCAGTTCTTC
v_gene: TRBV5-4
j_gene: TRBJ2-1
abundance: once
d_gene: TRBD2

CDR3aa: CASSYAVSPLHF
CDR3nt: TGTGCCAGCAGTTATGCAGTGTCACCCCTCCACTTT
v_gene: TRBV6-5
j_gene: TRBJ1-6
abundance: -
d_gene: -

CDR3aa: CASSVQGLSYNEQFF
CDR3nt: TGTGCCAGCAGCGTCCAGGGGCTGTCCTACAATGAGCAGTTCTTC
v_gene: TRBV7-9
j_gene: TRBJ2-1
abundance: -
d_gene: -

CDR3aa: CASTTTGTAYGYTF
CDR3nt: TGCGCCAGCACAACTACCGGGACAGCCTATGGCTACACCTTC
v_gene: TRBV10-2
j_gene: TRBJ1-2
abundance: -
d_gene: TRBD1

CDR3aa: CASSDRDILYF
CDR3nt: TGTGCCAGCAGCGACCGGGACATACTCTACTTC
v_gene: TRBV11-3
j_gene: TRBJ2-7
abundance: -
d_gene: -

CDR3aa: CASSLVSEQFF
CDR3nt: TGTGCCAGCAGCTTAGTGAGTGAGCAGTTCTTC
v_gene: TRBV7-2
j_gene: TRBJ2-1
abundance: -
d_gene: -

CDR3aa: CAWATGNYEQYF
CDR3nt: TGTGCCTGGGCGACAGGGAACTACGAGCAGTACTTC
v_gene: TRBV30
j_gene: TRBJ2-7
abundance: -
d_gene: TRBD1

CDR3aa: CASCPGGDYGYTF
CDR3nt: TGTGCCAGCTGTCCGGGGGGGGACTATGGCTACACCTTC
v_gene: TRBV25-1
j_gene: TRBJ1-2
abundance: -
d_gene: -

CDR3aa: CASTRGGTQETQYF
CDR3nt: TGTGCCAGTACCCGGGGAGGGACTCAAGAGACCCAGTACTTC
v_gene: TRBV19
j_gene: TRBJ2-5
abundance: once
d_gene: TRBD2

CDR3aa: CASSQGLGQGLNYGYTF
CDR3nt: TGCGCCAGCAGCCAAGGTCTGGGACAGGGTTTAAACTATGGCTACACCTTC
v_gene: TRBV4-3
j_gene: TRBJ1-2
abundance: -
d_gene: TRBD1

CDR3aa: CASSFGQGKREKLFF
CDR3nt: TGTGCCAGCAGCTTCGGACAGGGGAAGAGGGAAAAACTGTTTTTT
v_gene: TRBV5-4
j_gene: TRBJ1-4
abundance: -
d_gene: TRBD1

CDR3aa: CASSVHRGSNSPLHF
CDR3nt: TGTGCCAGTAGTGTCCACAGGGGGAGTAATTCACCCCTCCACTTT
v_gene: TRBV19
j_gene: TRBJ1-6
abundance: -
d_gene: TRBD1

CDR3aa: CASSRQYNSPLHF
CDR3nt: TGTGCCAGCAGCCGACAATATAATTCACCCCTCCACTTT
v_gene: TRBV6-6
j_gene: TRBJ1-6
abundance: -
d_gene: -

CDR3aa: CASRGPGQGIYEQYF
CDR3nt: TGTGCCAGCAGGGGGCCGGGACAGGGTATTTACGAGCAGTACTTC
v_gene: TRBV27
j_gene: TRBJ2-7
abundance: -
d_gene: TRBD1

CDR3aa: CASSPRSQGGTDTQYF
CDR3nt: TGTGCCAGCAGCCCTCGGAGCCAAGGGGGCACAGATACGCAGTATTTT
v_gene: TRBV9
j_gene: TRBJ2-3
abundance: -
d_gene: -

CDR3aa: CASSILENTEAFF
CDR3nt: TGTGCCAGTAGTATATTGGAGAACACTGAAGCTTTCTTT
v_gene: TRBV19
j_gene: TRBJ1-1
abundance: once
d_gene: -

CDR3aa: CAWSGSSGNTIYF
CDR3nt: TGTGCCTGGAGTGGGAGCTCTGGAAACACCATATATTTT
v_gene: TRBV30
j_gene: TRBJ1-3
abundance: -
d_gene: -

CDR3aa: CASSLGTGEETQYF
CDR3nt: TGTGCCAGCAGCTTGGGGACAGGGGAAGAGACCCAGTACTTC
v_gene: TRBV5-4
j_gene: TRBJ2-5
abundance: -
d_gene: TRBD1

CDR3aa: CASSVVYGDTQYF
CDR3nt: TGTGCCAGCAGCGTAGTTTACGGCGATACGCAGTATTTT
v_gene: TRBV9
j_gene: TRBJ2-3
abundance: -
d_gene: -

CDR3aa: CASSFGGARTGELFF
CDR3nt: TGTGCCAGCAGCTTCGGGGGGGCGCGTACCGGGGAGCTGTTTTTT
v_gene: TRBV7-8
j_gene: TRBJ2-2
abundance: -
d_gene: TRBD2

CDR3aa: CASSPPGQGENTEAFF
CDR3nt: TGTGCCAGCAGCCCACCGGGACAGGGTGAGAACACTGAAGCTTTCTTT
v_gene: TRBV9
j_gene: TRBJ1-1
abundance: -
d_gene: TRBD1

CDR3aa: CASSARREDEKLFF
CDR3nt: TGTGCCAGCAGCGCTCGACGTGAGGATGAAAAACTGTTTTTT
v_gene: TRBV7-2
j_gene: TRBJ1-4
abundance: -
d_gene: -

CDR3aa: CASSFGQPTEAFF
CDR3nt: TGTGCCAGCAGTTTCGGGCAGCCCACTGAAGCTTTCTTT
v_gene: TRBV27
j_gene: TRBJ1-1
abundance: once
d_gene: -

CDR3aa: CASSPKGLAASTDTQYF
CDR3nt: TGTGCCAGCAGCCCAAAGGGACTAGCGGCTAGCACAGATACGCAGTATTTT
v_gene: TRBV7-2
j_gene: TRBJ2-3
abundance: -
d_gene: TRBD2

CDR3aa: CASSFLGGGLTDTQYF
CDR3nt: TGTGCCAGCAGCTTCCTGGGTGGGGGGCTTACAGATACGCAGTATTTT
v_gene: TRBV7-2
j_gene: TRBJ2-3
abundance: -
d_gene: -

CDR3aa: CASSLSGRDRAKETQYF
CDR3nt: TGTGCCAGCAGCTTATCGGGGCGGGACAGGGCTAAAGAGACCCAGTACTTC
v_gene: TRBV7-2
j_gene: TRBJ2-5
abundance: -
d_gene: TRBD1

CDR3aa: CASSWGTGDGITEAFF
CDR3nt: TGTGCCAGCAGCTGGGGCACAGGGGATGGAATCACTGAAGCTTTCTTT
v_gene: TRBV5-5
j_gene: TRBJ1-1
abundance: -
d_gene: TRBD1

CDR3aa: CASSTQGAGEKLFF
CDR3nt: TGTGCCAGCAGTACACAGGGGGCAGGTGAAAAACTGTTTTTT
v_gene: TRBV6-5
j_gene: TRBJ1-4
abundance: -
d_gene: TRBD1

CDR3aa: CASSPGGPRTQYF
CDR3nt: TGTGCCAGTAGTCCCGGTGGGCCTAGGACCCAGTACTTC
v_gene: TRBV19
j_gene: TRBJ2-5
abundance: -
d_gene: -

CDR3aa: CASSYFVNSPLHF
CDR3nt: TGTGCCAGCAGTTATTTTGTAAATTCACCCCTCCACTTT
v_gene: TRBV6-5
j_gene: TRBJ1-6
abundance: -
d_gene: -